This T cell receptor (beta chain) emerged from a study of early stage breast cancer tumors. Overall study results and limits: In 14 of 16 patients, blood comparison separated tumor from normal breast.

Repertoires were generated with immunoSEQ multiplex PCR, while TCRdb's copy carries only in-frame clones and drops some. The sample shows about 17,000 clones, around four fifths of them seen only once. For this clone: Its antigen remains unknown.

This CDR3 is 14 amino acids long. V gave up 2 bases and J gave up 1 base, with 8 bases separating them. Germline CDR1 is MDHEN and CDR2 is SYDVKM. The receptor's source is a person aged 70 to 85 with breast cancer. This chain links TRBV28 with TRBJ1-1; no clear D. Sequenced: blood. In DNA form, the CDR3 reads TGTGCCAGCAGTTTACGTCAACAGAACACTGAAGCTTTCTTT. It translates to CASSLRQQNTEAFF.